This T cell receptor beta chain was documented in a study of blood T cell repertoires in COVID-19. Generated by immunoSEQ multiplex PCR, the TCRdb table keeps only in-frame clones and is missing some. The sample yields around 140,000 clones, about 90% seen once. Per germline, CDR1 SNHLY and CDR2 FYNNEI. J was trimmed by 1 base and V by 8 bases; bases with no gene match: 0. This CDR3 has 12 residues. The chain employs TRBV2 and TRBJ1-1, with TRBD1 matching 8 bases. Specimen: PBMCs or T cells enriched from blood (not recorded which). The receptor comes from a woman aged 40 to 50 who had been exposed to COVID-19. The CDR3 region has the DNA TGTGCCAGCGGGACAGGGAACACTGAAGCTTTCTTT. Amino acid sequence: CASGTGNTEAFF.